A selection of T cell receptor beta chains follows, all from one sample in a study of response to subunit inactivated influenza vaccine. TCRdb analysed the RT-PCR reads with MiXCR anew, one entry per CDR3 protein. The profile covers some 850,000 distinct CDR3 sequences, with under 20% appearing a single time and roughly a tenth taken by the ten largest. The sequenced sample was PBMCs from blood, obtained 5 days after vaccination. The receptors here all came from a man aged 45-65 years who received an inactivated influenza vaccine. The CDR3 runs from the conserved cysteine through the conserved F or W. Fields, in order: V gene, J gene, clone size, D gene, CDR3 DNA, CDR3 protein. A D gene is named only where the DNA matches it firmly. Only some rows state a clone size, as once, few, many or a class for expanded clones.

>TRBV19|TRBJ2-7|once|TRBD1
TGTGCCAGTAGTACCGGGGGACAGGTGGGGTACGAGCAGTACTTC
CASSTGGQVGYEQYF
>TRBV12-3/TRBV12-4|TRBJ2-7|-|-
TGTGCCAGCAGTCCTCCGGGTCCCTTGGAGCAGTACTTC
CASSPPGPLEQYF
>TRBV20-1|TRBJ1-6|few|-
TGCAGTGCTAGTACCGGCACCAACCATTCACCCCTCCACTTT
CSASTGTNHSPLHF
>TRBV6-1|TRBJ2-2|few|-
TGTGCCAGCAGAGAGACCGGGCAAACGAACACCGGGGAGCTGTTTTTT
CASRETGQTNTGELFF
>TRBV12-3/TRBV12-4|TRBJ1-5|many|-
TGTGCCAGCCGAGTAGGGCCAGGGCGACATCAGCCCCAGCATTTT
CASRVGPGRHQPQHF
>TRBV7-8|TRBJ1-5|many|-
TGTGCCAGCAGCTGGTCGACTCAGGGAGGCAATCAGCCCCAGCATTTT
CASSWSTQGGNQPQHF
>TRBV5-5|TRBJ2-7|-|-
TGTGCCAGCAGTCGGGGACATCCTTCCGAGCAGTACTTC
CASSRGHPSEQYF
>TRBV5-8|TRBJ2-7|-|-
TGTGCCAGCAGCTTGGTGGGTCTTAGCTCCTACGAGCAGTACTTC
CASSLVGLSSYEQYF
>TRBV9|TRBJ1-2|-|-
TGTGCCAGCAGCGTAGCTGTGGGCGGAAACTATGGCTACACCTTC
CASSVAVGGNYGYTF
>TRBV5-1|TRBJ1-1|once|-
TGCGCCAGCAGCGCCACCCCAGCGACTGAAGCTTTCTTT
CASSATPATEAFF
>TRBV5-1|TRBJ2-7|few|-
TGCGCCAGCAGCTTGGATGGGGTCGAGCAGTACTTC
CASSLDGVEQYF
>TRBV20-1|TRBJ2-1|-|-
TGCAGTGCTAGAGATCTGAGGGGACTCGACAATGAGCAGTTCTTC
CSARDLRGLDNEQFF
>TRBV20-1|TRBJ1-4|few|-
TGCAGTGCTAGAGGAGCAGCAACTAATGAAAAACTGTTTTTT
CSARGAATNEKLFF
>TRBV29-1|TRBJ2-5|many|-
TGCAGCACGGCCCACACAGGGAGGGAGACCCAGTACTTC
CSTAHTGRETQYF
>TRBV20-1|TRBJ2-7|many|-
TGCAGTGCTTCCAGGGGTGCCTACGAGCAGTACTTC
CSASRGAYEQYF
>TRBV20-1|TRBJ2-3|-|-
TGCAGTGCGCATATAGCCCCTACGCAGTATTTT
CSAHIAPTQYF
>TRBV6-5|TRBJ2-2|-|TRBD2
TGTGCCAGCAGTTACGCTACTAGCGCCAGCGGGGAGCTGTTTTTT
CASSYATSASGELFF
>TRBV3-1|TRBJ1-3|few|TRBD1
TGTGCCAGCAGCCAAGTCCGAAACAGGGGTGGAAACACCATATATTTT
CASSQVRNRGGNTIYF
>TRBV7-8|TRBJ2-1|few|TRBD1
TGTGCCAGCAGCTTAGCGAGATTTGACCGGGACAGGTCGGGAAATGAGCAGTTCTTC
CASSLARFDRDRSGNEQFF
>TRBV28|TRBJ2-5|-|-
TGTGCCAGCAGTGTAACTCGGACAGAGAAGTATGAAGAGACCCAGTACTTC
CASSVTRTEKYEETQYF
>TRBV30|TRBJ2-6|few|-
TGTGCCTGGAGGCCAGGGTCCGGGGCCAACGTCCTGACTTTC
CAWRPGSGANVLTF
>TRBV11-2|TRBJ2-7|once|-
TGTGCCAGCAGCTTAGAAAGACGCCTCGAGCAGTACTTC
CASSLERRLEQYF
>TRBV11-2|TRBJ2-1|-|-
TGTGCCAGCAGCTCTCCCCGGGGCAGGGGAGAGTTCTTC
CASSSPRGRGEFF
>TRBV2|TRBJ2-3|few|-
TGTGCCACTGGCAAGGTCGCACGGACAGATACGCAGTATTTT
CATGKVARTDTQYF
>TRBV11-1|TRBJ2-7|-|TRBD2
TGTGCCAGCAGCTTCGATAGGACTAGCGGAGTGTTCTCCTACGAGCAGTACTTC
CASSFDRTSGVFSYEQYF
>TRBV29-1|TRBJ1-1|few|TRBD1
TGCAGCGTTCGAGGGACAGCGAACACTGAAGCTTTCTTT
CSVRGTANTEAFF
>TRBV6-2/TRBV6-3|TRBJ2-6|-|TRBD1
TGTGCCAGCAGTTACTTGGACAGGGCCAGCTCTGGGGCCAACGTCCTGACTTTC
CASSYLDRASSGANVLTF
>TRBV6-2/TRBV6-3|TRBJ2-7|-|-
TGTGCCAGCAGCCAACAATTCAACGACGAGCAGTACTTC
CASSQQFNDEQYF
>TRBV15|TRBJ2-1|-|TRBD2
TGTGCCACCAGCAGAGAGCGATTAGCGGGGGCGATTTCCTACAATGAGCAGTTCTTC
CATSRERLAGAISYNEQFF
>TRBV20-1|TRBJ2-1|few|TRBD2
TGCAGTGCTAGCGAGGCGGGGGGGTGGAGTGAGCAGTTCTTC
CSASEAGGWSEQFF
>TRBV11-2|TRBJ2-7|few|TRBD2
TGTGCCAGCAGCTTAGATCCCCTAGCGGGAGCTACCGAGCAGTACTTC
CASSLDPLAGATEQYF
>TRBV18|TRBJ2-3|-|-
TGTGCCAGCTCACCACTGGGCAGGAGGGATACGCAGTATTTT
CASSPLGRRDTQYF
>TRBV7-3|TRBJ2-3|many|-
TGTGCCAGCAGCTTAACAGGGGGTTACACAGATACGCAGTATTTT
CASSLTGGYTDTQYF
>TRBV7-9|TRBJ2-5|-|-
TGTGCCAGCAGCTTAGGGGTGGTTGTCGCTCCCGAGGAGACCCAGTACTTC
CASSLGVVVAPEETQYF
>TRBV20-1|TRBJ2-1|few|-
TGCAGTGCTAGAGATCTAGTCAGCTATTCTTCCTACAATGAGCAGTTCTTC
CSARDLVSYSSYNEQFF
>TRBV12-5|TRBJ1-2|-|-
TGTGCTAGTGGCCAGGACACGGTCTATGGCTACACCTTC
CASGQDTVYGYTF
>TRBV7-2|TRBJ1-3|-|TRBD1
TGTGCCAGCAGCTTCCGACAGGGGTCAGGAAACACCATATATTTT
CASSFRQGSGNTIYF
>TRBV5-1|TRBJ2-5|few|-
TGCGCCAGCAGCGTCAACCAGGGGGGGGAGACCCAGTACTTC
CASSVNQGGETQYF
>TRBV2|TRBJ2-5|-|-
TGTGCCAGCAGTTTCCTCCCCATCGAGACCCAGTACTTC
CASSFLPIETQYF
>TRBV20-1|TRBJ2-7|-|TRBD2
TGCAGTGCTCTAAAACTAGCGGGAGTTTCCTACGAGCAGTACTTC
CSALKLAGVSYEQYF
>TRBV6-2/TRBV6-3|TRBJ2-7|-|-
TGTGCCAGCAGTAAACCTCAGGTCTACGAGCAGTACTTC
CASSKPQVYEQYF
>TRBV7-2|TRBJ1-6|few|TRBD1
TGTGCCAGCAGCCCCGGACAGGGAATTAATTCACCCCTCCACTTT
CASSPGQGINSPLHF
>TRBV6-1|TRBJ2-1|few|TRBD2
TGTGCCAGCAGTGAAGCGACCAGCGGGAGGGCGCACAATGAGCAGTTCTTC
CASSEATSGRAHNEQFF
>TRBV30|TRBJ2-1|-|-
TGTGCCTGGAGTCTGAGGAATGAGCAGTTCTTC
CAWSLRNEQFF
>TRBV7-9|TRBJ2-7|few|-
TGTGCCAGCAGCTTAGGCGACCTCCCTCCGGGGGCCTTC
CASSLGDLPPGAF
>TRBV12-3/TRBV12-4|TRBJ1-3|-|-
TGTGCCAGCAGTTTACCGTCGAGGGGGAGAGGAAACACCATATATTTT
CASSLPSRGRGNTIYF
>TRBV28|TRBJ2-2|-|-
TGTGCCAGCAGCCCCGCTTTTAAGGAGCTGTTTTTT
CASSPAFKELFF
>TRBV7-9|TRBJ1-6|-|-
TGTGCCAGCAGCTTACTCCCCGAGGGTTCACCCCTCCACTTT
CASSLLPEGSPLHF